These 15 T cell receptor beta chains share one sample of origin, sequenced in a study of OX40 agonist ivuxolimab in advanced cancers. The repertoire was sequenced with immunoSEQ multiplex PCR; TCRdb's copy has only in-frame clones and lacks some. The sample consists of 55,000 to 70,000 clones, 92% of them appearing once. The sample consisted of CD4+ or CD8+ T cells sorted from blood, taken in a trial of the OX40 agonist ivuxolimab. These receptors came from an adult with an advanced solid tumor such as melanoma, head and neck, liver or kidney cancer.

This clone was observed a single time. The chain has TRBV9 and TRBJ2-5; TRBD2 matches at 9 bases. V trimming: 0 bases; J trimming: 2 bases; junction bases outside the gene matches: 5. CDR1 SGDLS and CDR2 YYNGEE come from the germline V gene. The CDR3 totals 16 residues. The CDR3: CASSVEAGGLQETQYF. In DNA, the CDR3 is TGTGCCAGCAGCGTAGAAGCGGGGGGCCTACAAGAGACCCAGTACTTC.

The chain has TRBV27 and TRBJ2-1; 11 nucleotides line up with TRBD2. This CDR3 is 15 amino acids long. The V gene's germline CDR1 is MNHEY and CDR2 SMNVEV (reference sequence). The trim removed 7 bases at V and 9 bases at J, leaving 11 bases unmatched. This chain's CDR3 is CASTAGTSGLGEQFF. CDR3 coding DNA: TGTGCCAGCACAGCCGGGACTAGCGGTCTTGGTGAGCAGTTCTTC.

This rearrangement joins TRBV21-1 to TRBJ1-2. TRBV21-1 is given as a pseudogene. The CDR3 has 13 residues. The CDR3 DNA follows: TGTGCCAGCAGCCCCCGGGCGGCAGAGCGCCACACCTTC. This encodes CASSPRAAERHTF.

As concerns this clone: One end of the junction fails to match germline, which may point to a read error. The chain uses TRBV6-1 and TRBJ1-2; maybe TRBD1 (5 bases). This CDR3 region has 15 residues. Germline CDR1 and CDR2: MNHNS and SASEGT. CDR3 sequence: CASSEASTVPYGYIF. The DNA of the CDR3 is TGTGCCAGCAGTGAAGCATCGACAGTACCCTATGGCTACATCTTC.

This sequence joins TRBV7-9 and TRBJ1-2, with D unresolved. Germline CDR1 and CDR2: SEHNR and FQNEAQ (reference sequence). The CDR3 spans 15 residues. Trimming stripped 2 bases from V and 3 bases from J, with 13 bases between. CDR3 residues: CASSLPDGVHYGYTF. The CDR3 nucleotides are TGTGCCAGCAGCTTACCCGACGGGGTTCACTATGGCTACACCTTC.

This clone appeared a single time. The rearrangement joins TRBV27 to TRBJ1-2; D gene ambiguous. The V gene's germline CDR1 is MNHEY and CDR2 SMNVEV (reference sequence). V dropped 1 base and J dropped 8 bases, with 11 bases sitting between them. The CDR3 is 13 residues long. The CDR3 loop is CASSLFQSSGYTF. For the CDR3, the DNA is TGTGCCAGCAGTTTATTCCAGTCTTCGGGCTACACCTTC.

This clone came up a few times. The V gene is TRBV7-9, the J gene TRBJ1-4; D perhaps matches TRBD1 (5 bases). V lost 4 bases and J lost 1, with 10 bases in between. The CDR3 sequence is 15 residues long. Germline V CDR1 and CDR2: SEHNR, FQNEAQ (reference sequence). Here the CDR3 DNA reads TGTGCCAGCAGCTCAGTGGGGGGAACTAATGAAAAACTGTTTTTT. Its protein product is CASSSVGGTNEKLFF. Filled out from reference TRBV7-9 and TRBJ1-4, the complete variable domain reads DTGVSQNPRHKITKRGQNVTFRCDPISEHNRLYWYRQTLGQGPEFLTYFQNEAQLEKSRLLSDRFSAERPKGSFSTLEIQRTEQGDSAMYLCASSSVGGTNEKLFFGSGTQLSVL.

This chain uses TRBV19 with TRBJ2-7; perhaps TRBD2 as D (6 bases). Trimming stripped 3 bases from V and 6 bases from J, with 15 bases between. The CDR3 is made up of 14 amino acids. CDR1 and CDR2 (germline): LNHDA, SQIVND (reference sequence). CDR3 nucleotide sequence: TGTGCCAGTAGTATGAGGGGAGGAAAGAGCGAGCAGTACTTC. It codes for CASSMRGGKSEQYF. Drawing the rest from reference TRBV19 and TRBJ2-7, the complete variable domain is DGGITQSPKYLFRKEGQNVTLSCEQNLNHDAMYWYRQDPGQGLRLIYYSQIVNDFQKGDIAEGYSVSREKKESFPLTVTSAQKNPTAFYLCASSMRGGKSEQYFGPGTRLTVT.

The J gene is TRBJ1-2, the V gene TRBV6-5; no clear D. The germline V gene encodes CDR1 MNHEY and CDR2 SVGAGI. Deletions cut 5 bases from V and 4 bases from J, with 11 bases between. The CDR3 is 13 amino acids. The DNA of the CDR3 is TGTGCCAGCAGTGAGGCACCGTTCTATGGCTACACCTTC. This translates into CASSEAPFYGYTF.

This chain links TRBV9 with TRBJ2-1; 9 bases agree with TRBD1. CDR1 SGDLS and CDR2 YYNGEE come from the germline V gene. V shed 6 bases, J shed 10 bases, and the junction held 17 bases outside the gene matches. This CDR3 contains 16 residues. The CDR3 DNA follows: TGTGCCAGCAACCGTCAGAGGACAGGGGCGCTACAAGAGCAGTTCTTC. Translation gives CASNRQRTGALQEQFF.

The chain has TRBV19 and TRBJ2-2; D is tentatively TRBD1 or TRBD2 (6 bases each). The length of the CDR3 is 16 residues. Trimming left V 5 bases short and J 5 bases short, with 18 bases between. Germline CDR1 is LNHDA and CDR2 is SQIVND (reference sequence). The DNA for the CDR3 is TGTGCCAGTAGTTGGGGGGCTCCAGGGTTGACCGGGGAGCTGTTTTTT. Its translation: CASSWGAPGLTGELFF.

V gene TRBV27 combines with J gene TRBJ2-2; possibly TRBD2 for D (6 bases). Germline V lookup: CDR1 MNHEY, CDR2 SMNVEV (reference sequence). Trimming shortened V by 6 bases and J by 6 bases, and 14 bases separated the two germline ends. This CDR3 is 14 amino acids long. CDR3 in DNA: TGTGCCAGCAGGTCGGTACTAGCCCCCGGGGAGCTGTTTTTT. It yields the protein CASRSVLAPGELFF.

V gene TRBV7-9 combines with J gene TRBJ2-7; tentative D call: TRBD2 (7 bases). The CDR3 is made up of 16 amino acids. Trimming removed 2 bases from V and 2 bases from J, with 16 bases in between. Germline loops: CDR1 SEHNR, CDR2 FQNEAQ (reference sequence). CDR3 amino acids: CASSLYGGTLTYEQYF. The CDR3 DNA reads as TGTGCCAGCAGCTTATACGGGGGGACACTTACCTACGAGCAGTACTTC.

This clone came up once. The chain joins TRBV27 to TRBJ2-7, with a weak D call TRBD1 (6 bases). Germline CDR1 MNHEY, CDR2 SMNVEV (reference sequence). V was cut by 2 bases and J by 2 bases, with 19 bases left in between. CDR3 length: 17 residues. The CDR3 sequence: CASSLGLRGSETYEQYF. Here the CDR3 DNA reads TGTGCCAGCAGTTTAGGGTTGAGGGGGTCGGAAACCTACGAGCAGTACTTC.

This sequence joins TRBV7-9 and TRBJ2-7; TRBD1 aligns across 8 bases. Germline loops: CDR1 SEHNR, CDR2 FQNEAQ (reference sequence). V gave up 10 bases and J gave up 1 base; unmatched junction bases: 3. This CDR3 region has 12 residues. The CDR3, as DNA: TGTGCCACCAGGACAGGGTCCTACGAGCAGTACTTC. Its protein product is CATRTGSYEQYF.